These T cell receptor beta chains were read from a single sample in a study of blood T cell repertoires in COVID-19. Assay used: immunoSEQ multiplex PCR; TCRdb lists only in-frame clones, some missing. The sample yields some 150,000 clones, roughly 89% seen once. The sample taken for sequencing was PBMCs or T cells enriched from blood (not recorded which). The receptors stem from a woman aged 50 to 60 who had been exposed to COVID-19. Both conserved end residues are part of each CDR3. D genes are given only for firm matches. The size field is filled for only some rows; it gives once, few, many or a size class.

.	TRBJ2-2	TRBV4-3	.	CASSQTGNTGELFF	TGCGCCAGCAGCCAAACAGGAAACACCGGGGAGCTGTTTTTT
TRBD2	TRBJ2-7	TRBV28	.	CASSAGGRNYEQYF	TGTGCCAGCAGTGCGGGCGGGAGGAACTACGAGCAGTACTTC
.	TRBJ2-7	TRBV6-1	.	CASSEATERLPAEQYF	TGTGCCAGCAGTGAAGCGACTGAGAGGCTCCCGGCAGAGCAGTACTTC
.	TRBJ2-2	TRBV7-9	.	CASSLVGGATGELFF	TGTGCCAGCAGCTTAGTGGGGGGAGCCACCGGGGAGCTGTTTTTT
.	TRBJ2-7	TRBV29-1	.	CSVGQSSYEQYF	TGCAGCGTTGGACAGAGCTCCTACGAGCAGTACTTC
.	TRBJ1-5	TRBV7-2	.	CASSLAGTQNSNQPQHF	TGTGCCAGCAGCTTAGCAGGGACACAGAATAGCAATCAGCCCCAGCATTTT
.	TRBJ2-2	TRBV9	.	CASSVGVNTGELFF	TGTGCCAGCAGCGTCGGTGTGAACACCGGGGAGCTGTTTTTT
TRBD1	TRBJ1-2	TRBV10-3	.	CAISGDRGRRYGYTF	TGTGCCATCAGTGGGGACAGGGGGCGCCGCTATGGCTACACCTTC
.	TRBJ2-5	TRBV3-1/TRBV3-2	.	CASSPTAGSITETQYF	TGTGCCAGCAGCCCCACCGCGGGATCGATCACGGAGACCCAGTACTTC
.	TRBJ2-1	TRBV11-3	.	CASSLAGYSYNEQFF	TGTGCCAGCAGCTTAGCAGGATACTCCTACAATGAGCAGTTCTTC
.	TRBJ2-3	TRBV20-1	.	CSASHPRGSTDTQYF	TGCAGTGCTAGTCATCCCCGCGGTAGCACAGATACGCAGTATTTT
.	TRBJ2-7	TRBV6-5	.	CASVIKAGEQYF	TGTGCCAGCGTCATCAAGGCGGGCGAGCAGTACTTC
.	TRBJ2-3	TRBV5-4	.	CASSSWGGPTDTQYF	TGTGCCAGCAGCTCCTGGGGGGGCCCCACAGATACGCAGTATTTT
.	TRBJ1-2	TRBV12-3/TRBV12-4	.	CASSLWTSGGYTF	TGTGCCAGCAGTTTGTGGACTTCGGGTGGCTACACCTTC
TRBD1	TRBJ1-5	TRBV6-5	.	CASSRSTGAQPQHF	TGTGCCAGCAGTCGGTCAACAGGGGCGCAGCCCCAGCATTTT
TRBD1	TRBJ2-7	TRBV6-6	once	CASSYSPGQGTYEQYF	TGTGCCAGCAGTTACTCGCCGGGACAGGGGACCTACGAGCAGTACTTC
.	TRBJ1-1	TRBV11-2	once	CASGRDRQTEAFF	TGTGCCAGCGGCCGAGACAGACAAACTGAAGCTTTCTTT
TRBD1	TRBJ1-1	TRBV25-1	.	CASSENRGHLTEAFF	TGTGCCAGCAGTGAAAACAGGGGGCACCTAACTGAAGCTTTCTTT
.	TRBJ1-2	TRBV12-5	.	CASGLPGIGYTF	TGTGCTAGTGGTTTGCCCGGGATCGGCTACACCTTC
.	TRBJ1-2	TRBV5-6	.	CASSLKHRAYHGYTF	TGTGCCAGCAGCTTAAAGCACAGGGCGTACCATGGCTACACCTTC
TRBD2	TRBJ2-1	TRBV7-2	.	CASSSLAGNEQFF	TGTGCCAGCAGCTCCCTAGCGGGCAATGAGCAGTTCTTC
.	TRBJ2-7	TRBV15	.	CATSTLKGQGPSYEQYF	TGTGCCACCAGCACTCTTAAGGGACAAGGCCCCTCCTACGAGCAGTACTTC
TRBD2	TRBJ2-3	TRBV7-2	.	CASSLAGGGAGDTQYF	TGTGCCAGCAGCTTAGCGGGCGGGGGGGCTGGAGATACGCAGTATTTT
TRBD2	TRBJ2-3	TRBV5-4	.	CASSLGASGGPDTQYF	TGTGCCAGCAGCTTGGGGGCTAGCGGGGGCCCAGATACGCAGTATTTT